The 26 T cell receptor beta chains presented below share a single source sample, sequenced in a study of CD8 T cells in Susac syndrome. Random hexamers served to reverse transcribe roughly 0.5 to 1 ug RNA. A single record per CDR3 protein comes from TCRdb applying MiXCR to the immunoSEQ multiplex PCR reads. The data contain 130,000 or so distinct CDR3 sequences, roughly 80% of them singletons. The sequencing sample was made of CD8+ T cells from PBMCs. The receptors shown here come from a human donor with multiple sclerosis.

The chain is built from TRBV12-3 or TRBV12-4 and TRBJ1-1, with D uncertain. V was trimmed by 5 bases and J by 3 bases, leaving 16 bases between them. The CDR3 runs to 15 residues. Here the CDR3 DNA reads TGTGCCAGCAGTCCCGAAGTGGGCGGACACACTGAAGCTTTCTTT. Its protein is CASSPEVGGHTEAFF.

CDR3 sequence (DNA): TGTGCCAGCGGAACCGGGGAGCTGTTTTTT. It is translated as CASGTGELFF. The J gene is TRBJ2-2, the V gene TRBV7-6; D gene unclear. Trimming removed 8 bases at V and 5 bases at J, with 3 bases between. From germline, CDR1 is SGHVS and CDR2 FNYEAQ. This CDR3 region has 10 residues.

The chain joins TRBV6-5 to TRBJ1-2; TRBD1 might be the D (5 bases). The CDR3 runs to 11 residues. CDR1 and CDR2 (germline): MNHEY, SVGAGI. V was cut by 8 bases and J by 7 bases, with 11 bases left in between. CDR3 sequence reads: CASVGRCGYTF. The CDR3 DNA is TGTGCCAGCGTGGGGCGCTGTGGCTACACCTTC.

This clonotype came up a few times. The chain recombines TRBV30 with TRBJ2-7; the D gene is possibly TRBD2 (6 bases). The CDR3 is 15 amino acids. Germline assignment: CDR1 GTSNPN and CDR2 SVGIG (reference sequence). The ends were cut back, 3 bases at V and 3 bases at J, with 18 bases in the middle. The CDR3 bases are TGTGCCTGGAGCCCCCGCGGGACGGTCTACTACGAGCAGTACGTC. As protein: CAWSPRGTVYYEQYV.

V usage is TRBV11-2 and J usage is TRBJ1-2; a possible D gene is TRBD1 (5 bases). Germline-derived CDR1 and CDR2 are SGHAT and FQNNGV. V shed 3 bases and J shed 4 bases, with 18 bases lying between them. This CDR3 spans 16 amino acids. CDR3 sequence: CASSLTRDRGPYGYTF. The CDR3 DNA reads TGTGCCAGCAGCTTGACTAGGGACCGAGGGCCCTATGGCTACACCTTC. The full variable domain, rest sourced from reference TRBV11-2 and TRBJ1-2, is EAGVAQSPRYKIIEKRQSVAFWCNPISGHATLYWYQQILGQGPKLLIQFQNNGVVDDSQLPKDRFSAERLKGVDSTLKIQPAKLEDSAVYLCASSLTRDRGPYGYTFGSGTRLTVV.

The rearrangement joins TRBV12-3 or TRBV12-4 to TRBJ2-1; D remains ambiguous. The CDR3 spans 15 residues. V lost 2 bases and J lost 7, with 15 bases in between. For the CDR3, the DNA is TGTGCCAGCAGTTTAAAGCAATACAGAGTGAATGAGCAGTTCTTC. It translates to CASSLKQYRVNEQFF.

The V gene is TRBV6-1, the J gene TRBJ2-3; 9 bases align to TRBD2. This CDR3 has 15 amino acids. The germline V gene encodes CDR1 MNHNS and CDR2 SASEGT. The V segment lost 6 bases and the J segment 4 bases; nucleotides outside the gene matches: 8. The CDR3 coding sequence is TGTGCCAGCAGACCTTTAGCGGGAGTTGCAGATACGCAGTATTTT. Its translation is CASRPLAGVADTQYF.

The gene calls are TRBV5-4 and TRBJ1-3, with D possibly matching TRBD1 (5 bases). CDR3 length: 16 amino acids. The V end lost 4 bases, the J end lost 4 bases, and 18 bases lay between the germline ends. Germline assignment: CDR1 SGHNT and CDR2 YYREEE (reference sequence). For the CDR3, the DNA is TGTGCCAGCAGCCACTTCGGGTCGGGGGGAGGAAACACCATATATTTT. The encoded protein is CASSHFGSGGGNTIYF.

The chain is built from TRBV5-5 and TRBJ2-1; 7 bases map to TRBD1. V shed 4 bases and J 5 bases; nucleotides not matched to a gene: 6. This CDR3 region has 14 residues. CDR1 is SGHKS, CDR2 YYEKEE, per germline (reference sequence). CDR3 region: CASSQGQKNNEQFF. The CDR3 region has the DNA TGTGCCAGCAGCCAGGGACAGAAAAACAATGAGCAGTTCTTC.

In its sample, this clonotype was seen a few times. The rearrangement links TRBV7-8 to TRBJ2-7; TRBD2 might be the D (5 bases). CDR3 length equals 13 residues. CDR1 and CDR2 (germline): SGHVS, FQNEAQ. V dropped 0 bases and J dropped 4 bases, with 7 bases sitting between them. Here the CDR3 reads CASSLAPGYEQYF. CDR3 in DNA: TGTGCCAGCAGCTTAGCGCCGGGGTACGAGCAGTACTTC.

This clonotype occurred a few times. The rearrangement links TRBV10-3 to TRBJ2-7, with D possibly being TRBD1 (6 bases). The CDR3 is 13 residues long. The ends were cut back, 8 bases at V and 3 bases at J, with 14 bases in the middle. Germline assignment: CDR1 ENHRY and CDR2 SYGVKD. The CDR3 reads CAIVRQGFYEQYV. The CDR3 bases are TGTGCCATCGTAAGGCAGGGGTTCTACGAGCAGTACGTC.

The V gene is TRBV7-6, the J gene TRBJ2-1; D might be TRBD1 (5 bases). Between the trimmed V and J ends, which lost 3 bases and 1 base, there was a span of 10 bases. Germline lookup yields CDR1 SGHVS and CDR2 FNYEAQ. The CDR3 is made up of 15 amino acids. CDR3 region: CASSFLGASYNEQFF. The CDR3 coding sequence is TGTGCCAGCAGCTTTCTAGGGGCTTCCTACAATGAGCAGTTCTTC.

V is TRBV7-2 and J is TRBJ1-4; no clear D. The germline V gene has CDR1 SGHTA and CDR2 FQGNSA. The CDR3 consists of 15 residues. V was pared by 4 bases and J by 5 bases, with 14 bases between. The CDR3 DNA is TGTGCCAGCAGCTCGGAAATACGGCTAAATGAAAAACTGTTTTTT. Protein: CASSSEIRLNEKLFF.

V and J are TRBV7-3 and TRBJ2-1; D is possibly TRBD2 (6 bases). Germline V gene lookup returns CDR1 SGHTA and CDR2 FQGTGA. The CDR3 is made up of 15 amino acids. V dropped 5 bases and J dropped 5 bases, with 16 bases sitting between them. CDR3 in DNA: TGTGCCAGCAGCCCTGCGGGGTCCTATGACAATGAGCAGTTCTTC. Translated, it gives CASSPAGSYDNEQFF.

The V gene is TRBV5-4, the J gene TRBJ1-5; 9 positions agree with TRBD1. This CDR3 comprises 17 residues. Germline loops: CDR1 SGHNT, CDR2 YYREEE (reference sequence). With V trimmed by 2 bases and J by 5 bases, 11 bases remained unmatched. CDR3 amino acids: CASSFYGRDREDQPQHF. The CDR3, as DNA: TGTGCCAGCAGCTTTTACGGCCGGGACAGGGAGGATCAGCCCCAGCATTTT.

The chain uses TRBV27 and TRBJ1-2; 7 bases are shared with TRBD1. In germline, CDR1 is MNHEY, CDR2 SMNVEV (reference sequence). The CDR3 totals 13 residues. Trimming took 3 bases from V and 6 from J; bases not matched to a gene: 4. The CDR3 nucleotides read TGTGCCAGCAGTTTGTTACAGGGGCATGGCTACACCTTC. Protein product: CASSLLQGHGYTF.

The chain has TRBV5-8 and TRBJ2-2; 10 positions match TRBD1. The germline CDR1 and CDR2 sequences are SGHTS and YDEGEE. CDR3 length: 16 residues. J was trimmed by 3 bases and V by 0 bases; bases with no gene match: 2. As DNA, the CDR3 is TGTGCCAGCAGCTTGGTCGGACAGGGGGACACCGGGGAGCTGTTTTTT. Its protein product is CASSLVGQGDTGELFF.

The CDR3 DNA follows: TGTGCCACCAGTGATAGAGGAGGCATCGATAGCAATCAGCCCCAGCATTTT. Residues: CATSDRGGIDSNQPQHF. This sequence joins TRBV24-1 and TRBJ1-5; unclear D gene. CDR3 length: 17 residues. V lost 3 bases and J lost 0, with 14 bases in between. Germline CDR1 KGHDR, CDR2 SFDVKD.

A single count supports this clonotype. J is TRBJ1-5 and V is TRBV7-8; 9 nucleotides agree with TRBD1. The CDR3 has 15 amino acids. Trimming at V came to 5 bases and at J to 5 bases, leaving 7 bases not matched to a gene. The germline V gene encodes CDR1 SGHVS and CDR2 FQNEAQ. CDR3 nucleotide sequence: TGTGCCAGCAGCCTCCAGGACAGGGGATATCAGCCCCAGCATTTT. Amino acids: CASSLQDRGYQPQHF.

This chain connects TRBV24-1 to TRBJ2-2, with a tentative D call TRBD1 (6 bases). The CDR3 has 15 residues. Trimming shortened V by 9 bases and J by 1 base, and 14 bases separated the two germline ends. Germline CDR1 reads KGHDR; CDR2 reads SFDVKD. CDR3 bases: TGTGCCACCGAGGACAGCCGCCAGAACACCGGGGAGCTGTTTTTT. It yields the protein CATEDSRQNTGELFF.

There are a few counts of this clonotype. The chain employs TRBV6-1 and TRBJ1-1; TRBD1 matches 7 bases. Trimming removed 6 bases from V and 6 bases from J; junction bases left unmatched: 7. The CDR3 is 13 amino acids. Germline V gives CDR1 MNHNS, CDR2 SASEGT. CDR3 DNA sequence: TGTGCCAGCAGCCAGGGGGGGGGCCCTGAAGCTTTCTTT. Residues: CASSQGGGPEAFF.

The rearrangement uses TRBV12-3 or TRBV12-4 and TRBJ1-2; D is ambiguous. Deletions cut 3 bases from V and 1 base from J, with 6 bases between. The CDR3 spans 13 residues. CDR3 nucleotide sequence: TGTGCCAGCAGTTTCGCCCTTAACTATGGCTACACCTTC. Translated: CASSFALNYGYTF.

The chain is built from TRBV5-1 and TRBJ1-1; no definite D call. Germline V gene lookup returns CDR1 SGHRS and CDR2 YFSETQ. V lost 3 bases and J 0 bases, leaving 9 bases between the germline ends. The CDR3 covers 14 residues. CDR3 DNA: TGCGCCAGCAGCTCGGGAACCATGAACACTGAAGCTTTCTTT. This translates into CASSSGTMNTEAFF.

The gene calls are TRBV6-1 and TRBJ2-7, with 12 bases fitting TRBD1. This CDR3 has 18 amino acids. J was trimmed by 4 bases and V by 1 base; bases with no gene match: 11. CDR1 is MNHNS and CDR2 is SASEGT in the germline V gene. In DNA, the CDR3 is TGTGCCAGCAGTGAAGAGACGGGACAGGGGGCGCGTAAGTACGAGCAGTACTTC. This translates into CASSEETGQGARKYEQYF.

V and J are TRBV25-1 and TRBJ1-6; D unresolved. Deletions cut 1 base from V and 9 bases from J, with 13 bases between. The CDR3 is made up of 15 amino acids. Germline V CDR1 and CDR2: MGHDK, SYGVNS. CDR3 nucleotide sequence: TGTGCCAGCAGTGAATCTACTTCACAGTTTTCACCCCTCCACTTT. Translating it yields CASSESTSQFSPLHF.

The rearrangement joins TRBV20-1 to TRBJ1-1; the D gene is possibly TRBD1 (5 bases). Germline CDR1 is DFQATT and CDR2 is SNEGSKA (reference sequence). V shed 1 base and J shed 1 base, with 10 bases lying between them. The CDR3 has 14 residues. The CDR3 protein is CSARATGANTEAFF. For the CDR3, the DNA is TGCAGTGCTAGAGCTACCGGGGCGAACACTGAAGCTTTCTTT.